The rows below give T cell receptor beta chains drawn from one sample of a study of T cell changes during pregnancy in multiple sclerosis. Repertoires were generated with immunoSEQ multiplex PCR, while TCRdb's copy carries only in-frame clones and drops some. This table holds 58,000 or so clones, 90% found once. Source: peripheral blood, taken in the first trimester of pregnancy. All receptors come from a female donor in good health, enrolled as a control in a pregnancy study. The CDR3 runs from the conserved cysteine through the conserved F or W. A D gene is named only where the DNA matches it firmly. Clone size is stated in some rows and not others, as once, few, many or a class when expanded.

d_gene | abundance | j_gene | v_gene | CDR3aa | CDR3nt
TRBD1 | . | TRBJ2-7 | TRBV30 | CAGSGGTDEQYF | TGTGCCGGATCAGGGGGCACCGACGAGCAGTACTTC
TRBD1 | . | TRBJ2-2 | TRBV5-6 | CASSFLTGDTGELFF | TGTGCCAGCAGCTTCTTGACAGGGGATACCGGGGAGCTGTTTTTT
. | . | TRBJ2-3 | TRBV14 | CASSPIQAYTDTQYF | TGTGCCAGCAGTCCTATCCAGGCCTACACAGATACGCAGTATTTT
. | . | TRBJ2-2 | TRBV7-9 | CASSFYTGELFF | TGTGCCAGCAGCTTCTACACCGGGGAGCTGTTTTTT
TRBD1 | few | TRBJ2-5 | TRBV19 | CASRGGNGETQYF | TGTGCCAGTAGAGGGGGCAATGGGGAGACCCAGTACTTC
TRBD2 | . | TRBJ2-7 | TRBV18 | CASSQAGGPPYEQYF | TGTGCCAGCTCACAAGCGGGGGGGCCCCCCTACGAGCAGTACTTC
TRBD1 | . | TRBJ1-1 | TRBV6-6 | CASSYPDRVGPEAFF | TGTGCCAGCAGTTACCCAGACAGGGTAGGACCTGAAGCTTTCTTT
TRBD1 | . | TRBJ1-1 | TRBV4-2 | CASSQVEGARVDTEAFF | TGTGCCAGCAGCCAAGTTGAGGGGGCGCGTGTAGACACTGAAGCTTTCTTT
. | . | TRBJ1-4 | TRBV12-1 | CASSSKQREKLFF | TGTGCCAGCAGCTCCAAACAGCGGGAAAAACTGTTTTTT
. | . | TRBJ2-3 | TRBV5-1 | CASSLPNFSTDTQYF | TGCGCCAGCAGCTTGCCCAACTTTAGCACAGATACGCAGTATTTT
TRBD2 | . | TRBJ2-5 | TRBV28 | CGVAGTETQYF | TGTGGAGTAGCGGGAACAGAGACCCAGTACTTC
. | . | TRBJ2-3 | TRBV21-1 | CASSKKGRLVVTDTQYF | TGTGCCAGCAGCAAAAAAGGGAGACTAGTAGTCACAGATACGCAGTATTTT
. | . | TRBJ2-7 | TRBV18 | CASSPSWQDEQYF | TGTGCCAGCTCACCGTCTTGGCAGGACGAGCAGTACTTC
. | . | TRBJ2-1 | TRBV4-2 | CASSQVPDNEQFF | TGTGCCAGCAGCCAAGTTCCCGACAATGAGCAGTTCTTC
. | . | TRBJ2-7 | TRBV28 | CASSLLGGPSYEQYF | TGTGCCAGCAGTTTACTCGGCGGGCCCTCCTACGAGCAGTACTTC
. | few | TRBJ2-3 | TRBV12-2 | CASRLATGRGSTDTQYF | TGTGCAAGTCGCTTAGCTACGGGAAGAGGTAGCACAGATACGCAGTATTTT
. | . | TRBJ2-5 | TRBV6-6 | CASSYYGSGETQYF | TGTGCCAGCAGTTACTACGGCTCAGGGGAGACCCAGTACTTC
. | . | TRBJ1-3 | TRBV28 | CASRTRLRSGNTIYF | TGTGCCAGCAGGACGAGGCTTCGCTCTGGAAACACCATATATTTT
. | . | TRBJ1-6 | TRBV5-5 | CASSLWYRPGSYNSPLHF | TGTGCCAGCAGCTTGTGGTACAGGCCAGGCTCCTATAATTCACCCCTCCACTTT
TRBD1 | few | TRBJ2-1 | TRBV7-3 | CASSPNRGQGEQFF | TGTGCCAGCAGCCCTAACAGGGGGCAGGGTGAGCAGTTCTTC
. | . | TRBJ1-1 | TRBV6-5 | CASSYRSLGSTEAFF | TGTGCCAGCAGTTACCGGAGCTTGGGGAGCACTGAAGCTTTCTTT
. | . | TRBJ2-7 | TRBV15 | CATSRDHNYEQYF | TGTGCCACCAGCAGAGATCACAACTACGAGCAGTACTTC
. | . | TRBJ1-4 | TRBV2 | CASSVEVKLFF | TGTGCCAGCAGTGTGGAGGTAAAACTGTTTTTT
. | . | TRBJ1-1 | TRBV27 | CASSAKEGRQGFF | TGTGCCAGCAGTGCCAAGGAAGGGAGGCAGGGTTTCTTT
. | . | TRBJ2-5 | TRBV9 | CASSVAPQAETQYF | TGTGCCAGCAGCGTAGCTCCACAGGCGGAGACCCAGTACTTC
TRBD2 | . | TRBJ2-7 | TRBV11-1 | CASSPGGEQYF | TGTGCCAGCAGCCCGGGGGGTGAGCAGTACTTC
TRBD2 | . | TRBJ2-7 | TRBV7-8 | CASSLFLAGVLRRQYF | TGTGCCAGCAGCTTATTCCTAGCGGGGGTCCTACGACGGCAGTACTTC
. | . | TRBJ2-3 | TRBV10-1 | CASSLGETSTDTQYF | TGCGCCAGCAGTTTGGGAGAGACTAGCACAGATACGCAGTATTTT
. | . | TRBJ1-2 | TRBV5-1 | CASSVAPDYGYTF | TGCGCCAGCAGCGTGGCTCCCGACTATGGCTACACCTTC
TRBD1 | . | TRBJ1-2 | TRBV9 | CASSAQPLGQNGYTF | TGTGCCAGCAGCGCCCAGCCCCTGGGACAGAATGGCTACACCTTC
. | . | TRBJ2-3 | TRBV30 | CAWRGVGGSDTQYF | TGTGCCTGGAGAGGGGTCGGGGGATCAGATACGCAGTATTTT
. | . | TRBJ2-7 | TRBV29-1 | CSVDGLGGEQYF | TGCAGCGTTGACGGACTAGGGGGCGAGCAGTACTTC
. | . | TRBJ1-4 | TRBV5-6 | CASSLATEATNEKLFF | TGTGCCAGCAGCTTGGCGACTGAAGCAACTAATGAAAAACTGTTTTTT
. | once | TRBJ2-2 | TRBV28 | CASSLISGFLGELFF | TGTGCCAGCAGTCTTATTTCGGGTTTCTTGGGGGAGCTGTTTTTT
. | once | TRBJ1-2 | TRBV5-5 | CASSPTGREANYGYTF | TGTGCCAGCAGCCCCACCGGACGGGAAGCTAACTATGGCTACACCTTC
. | . | TRBJ1-5 | TRBV19 | CASGGGFSASQHF | TGTGCCAGCGGGGGGGGGTTCTCAGCGTCCCAGCATTTT